This T cell receptor (beta chain) came from a study of blood T cell repertoires in COVID-19. Study background: Some COVID-19 samples were acute and others convalescent; all came from the United States, Italy and Spain. PBMCs, B-cell-depleted T cells, or T cells were the source of the cDNA or gDNA that made up the material.

Germline V gene sequence: CDR1 SGHTA, CDR2 FQGNSA. The J segment lost 5 bases and the V segment lost 4 bases, leaving 4 bases of the junction unmatched. The CDR3 loop spans 15 amino acids. Authors' methods: For nucleated cells, counts were estimated from reference gene primer amplification. Produced via immunoSEQ multiplex PCR; TCRdb's table is partial and in-frame only. The V and J calls and the clone size are those of that table, but D and trimming were determined from the DNA. The sample lists approximately 110,000 clones, roughly 76% occurring once. A word on this clone: Within the sample, other DNA sequences also encode this same CDR3.

The clonotype originates from a woman in her 70s with acute or convalescent COVID-19. V usage is TRBV7-2 and J usage is TRBJ2-5; 13 bases agree with TRBD2. The sample consisted of peripheral blood. CDR3 nucleotides: TGTGCCAGCAGCTCGACTAGCGGGGGGTGGGAGACCCAGTACTTC. It yields the protein CASSSTSGGWETQYF.